This entry lists 17 T cell receptor beta chains sequenced from one sample in a study of regulatory T cells in long-lasting Graves disease. HTBI primers from iRepertoire and Arm-PCR of CDR3 regions yielded the TCR beta libraries. TCRdb recomputed calls from the multiplex PCR reads with MiXCR, one row per CDR3 protein. This sample carries more than 650,000 distinct CDR3 sequences, about 30% of them seen once, and the ten largest clones take around 42%. The time point denotes: persistent/refractory GD, antithyroid drugs over 5 years with positive TRAb. Following extraction of RNA from PBMCs, that RNA was used to make the TCR library. This specimen consisted of peripheral blood mononuclear cells (PBMCs), obtained when the disease was refractory, from a patient treated with antithyroid drugs. Receptors were obtained from a female donor with Graves disease.

This clonotype was found a few times. The chain joins TRBV10-3 to TRBJ2-2; TRBD2 matches 11 bases. Trimming took 6 bases from V and 2 from J; bases not matched to a gene: 2. CDR3 length: 15 amino acids. CDR1 is ENHRY, CDR2 SYGVKD, per germline. CDR3 in DNA: TGTGCCATCAGGCGACTAGCGGGAAACACCGGGGAGCTGTTTTTT. It is translated as CAIRRLAGNTGELFF.

V gene TRBV27 combines with J gene TRBJ1-1; D gene unclear. Germline-derived CDR1 and CDR2 are MNHEY and SMNVEV (reference sequence). Trimming shortened V by 5 bases and J by 5 bases, and 15 bases separated the two germline ends. The CDR3 runs to 14 residues. The CDR3 DNA reads as TGTGCCAGCAGTCCGGGAACCCTGGGAACTGAAGCTTTCTTT. It is translated as CASSPGTLGTEAFF.

V gene TRBV6-2 or TRBV6-3 combines with J gene TRBJ2-2; D perhaps matches TRBD2 (6 bases). The CDR3 is 15 residues long. Looked up from germline, CDR1 is MNHEY and CDR2 is SVGEGT. V gave up 5 bases and J gave up 5 bases, with 15 bases separating them. CDR3 nucleotides: TGTGCCAGCAGTCGGGCGGGACGGGGTACCGGGGAGCTGTTTTTT. Translated: CASSRAGRGTGELFF.

This chain links TRBV27 with TRBJ1-1, with unresolved D. The germline V gene encodes CDR1 MNHEY and CDR2 SMNVEV (reference sequence). The CDR3 has 15 residues. With 5 bases removed from V and 5 bases from J, the gap between germline ends came to 18 bases. This chain's CDR3 is CASSGSLQIVTEAFF. In nucleotides, the CDR3 is TGTGCCAGCAGTGGCTCGCTACAAATTGTGACTGAAGCTTTCTTT.

CDR3 bases: TGTGCCAGCAGCTTAGAGCGCCTGGCTAGCGGGAGCAGGGCCTACGAGCAGTACTTC. It specifies CASSLERLASGSRAYEQYF. The V gene is TRBV7-6, the J gene TRBJ2-7, with 10 bases matching TRBD2. CDR3 size: 19 residues. The V gene end was trimmed by 1 base and the J gene end by 2 bases; junction bases not matched to a gene: 14. CDR1 and CDR2 (germline): SGHVS, FNYEAQ. The full variable domain, its missing parts supplied by reference TRBV7-6 and TRBJ2-7, is GAGVSQSPRYKVTKRGQDVALRCDPISGHVSLYWYRQALGQGPEFLTYFNYEAQQDKSGLPNDRFSAERPEGSISTLTIQRTEQRDSAMYRCASSLERLASGSRAYEQYFGPGTRLTVT.

V and J are TRBV10-3 and TRBJ2-2, with 9 bases lining up with TRBD1. This CDR3 has 15 residues. Germline lookup yields CDR1 ENHRY and CDR2 SYGVKD. Germline trimming cut 6 bases from V and 5 bases from J; bases unmatched to any gene: 7. CDR3 in DNA: TGTGCCATCAGCGGACAGGGGATGACGACCGGGGAGCTGTTTTTT. Protein sequence: CAISGQGMTTGELFF.

This chain connects TRBV19 to TRBJ1-5; D is uncertain. V lost 4 bases and J lost 0, with 10 bases in between. The CDR3 runs to 15 residues. CDR1 and CDR2 from the germline V gene are LNHDA and SQIVND (reference sequence). CDR3 amino acids: CASSTPGVSNQPQHF. CDR3 nucleotides: TGTGCCAGTAGTACCCCCGGAGTTAGCAATCAGCCCCAGCATTTT.

This clonotype was observed a few times. The chain combines TRBV20-1 with TRBJ2-4, with 8 bases matching TRBD1. The CDR3 is 15 amino acids. CDR1 and CDR2 from the germline V gene are DFQATT and SNEGSKA (reference sequence). Trimming took 4 bases from V and 5 from J; bases not matched to a gene: 10. CDR3 residues: CSATSGRGQENIQYF. The CDR3 coding sequence is TGCAGTGCTACCTCGGGCAGGGGGCAGGAAAACATTCAGTACTTC.

The genes are TRBV27 and TRBJ1-1, with TRBD1 identical over 8 bases. J lost 1 base, V lost 6 bases, and 4 bases had no gene match. The CDR3 consists of 14 residues. CDR1 is MNHEY and CDR2 is SMNVEV in the germline V gene (reference sequence). CDR3 in amino acids: CASRDGQGNTEAFF. Written as DNA, the CDR3 is TGTGCCAGCAGAGATGGACAGGGGAACACTGAAGCTTTCTTT.

This clonotype has only one observation. This sequence joins TRBV19 and TRBJ1-2, with 10 positions matching TRBD1. J was trimmed by 8 bases and V by 5 bases; bases with no gene match: 8. This CDR3 is 14 amino acids long. CDR1 is LNHDA, CDR2 SQIVND, per germline (reference sequence). This CDR3 reads CASSPLGTGEGYTF. CDR3 DNA: TGTGCCAGTAGTCCCCTGGGGACAGGGGAGGGCTACACCTTC.

This clonotype turned up a few times. The DNA of the CDR3 is TGCAGCGCTTGGACCGAGGACTACACCTTC. This translates into CSAWTEDYTF. The rearrangement links TRBV29-1 to TRBJ1-2; D not resolved. The CDR3 covers 10 residues. The V and J ends lost 7 bases and 10 bases respectively, with 13 bases between them. Germline V gene sequence: CDR1 SQVTM, CDR2 ANQGSEA.

This clonotype has a count of ten or more. The chain recombines TRBV28 with TRBJ1-2; D is uncertain. V lost 6 bases and J 2 bases, leaving 13 bases between the germline ends. CDR1 MDHEN and CDR2 SYDVKM come from the germline V gene. The CDR3 loop spans 14 amino acids. The CDR3 DNA is TGTGCCAGCAGCTTAGGAGGCAGGAACTATGGCTACACCTTC. Protein product: CASSLGGRNYGYTF.

This chain joins TRBV14 and TRBJ2-4; 9 nucleotides agree with TRBD1. Trimming removed 4 bases from V and 2 bases from J; junction bases left unmatched: 6. This CDR3 contains 16 residues. Per the germline V gene, CDR1 is SGHDN and CDR2 is FVKESK. The CDR3 DNA sequence: TGTGCCAGCAGCCCAGGACAGGGGTCGACCAAAAACATTCAGTACTTC. As protein: CASSPGQGSTKNIQYF.

This clonotype was observed many times. V gene TRBV12-3 or TRBV12-4 combines with J gene TRBJ1-1, with 8 bases identical to TRBD1. J was trimmed by 5 bases and V by 2 bases; bases with no gene match: 4. The CDR3 extends over 14 amino acids. The CDR3 DNA reads TGTGCCAGCAGTTTAAGGACAGGGCGGACTGAAGCTTTCTTT. Residues: CASSLRTGRTEAFF.

This clonotype has ten or more counts. This sequence joins TRBV2 and TRBJ2-5, with 8 bases lining up with TRBD1. Trimming at V came to 5 bases and at J to 1 base, leaving 3 bases not matched to a gene. Germline V gene sequence: CDR1 SNHLY, CDR2 FYNNEI. The CDR3 covers 14 residues. CDR3 DNA sequence: TGTGCCAGCAGTTGGACAGGGCGCCAAGAGACCCAGTACTTC. This gives the protein CASSWTGRQETQYF.

On this clonotype itself: This may be a read error, as it is one base from a much larger clone. The rearrangement joins TRBV6-2 or TRBV6-3 to TRBJ1-4; TRBD1 matches 7 bases. Per germline, CDR1 MNHEY and CDR2 SVGEGT. Trimming removed 10 bases from V and 6 bases from J; junction bases left unmatched: 8. The length of the CDR3 is 13 residues. For the CDR3, the DNA is TGTGCCACAAGGGGACAGACGGATGAAAAACTGTTTTTT. Its translation is CATRGQTDEKLFF.

This clonotype was observed at least ten times. The CDR3 DNA is TGTGCCAGCAGCTCTCTACGGACAGGGACGGGGACTGAAGCTTTCTTT. Protein sequence: CASSSLRTGTGTEAFF. The chain links TRBV11-2 to TRBJ1-1; TRBD1 matches 8 bases. This CDR3 comprises 16 residues. CDR1 and CDR2 (germline): SGHAT, FQNNGV. With 4 bases clipped from V and 5 bases from J, the junction kept 12 bases outside the gene matches.